This T cell receptor (beta chain) came from a study of OX40 agonist ivuxolimab in advanced cancers. Produced via immunoSEQ multiplex PCR; TCRdb's table is partial and in-frame only. In the table there are around 25,000 clones, approximately 86% of which are singletons. Study-level points and caveats: Low normalized T-cell clonal expansion also characterized some of the nonresponders.

Germline values: CDR1 SNHLY, CDR2 FYNNEI. The CDR3 is 15 amino acids. V lost 6 bases, J lost 5 bases, and 12 bases stayed unmatched. Concerning this clone itself: The antigen remains undetermined.

The input for sequencing was CD4+ or CD8+ T cells sorted from blood, taken in a trial of the OX40 agonist ivuxolimab. The receptor was isolated from an adult with an advanced solid tumor such as melanoma, head and neck, liver or kidney cancer. The chain recombines TRBV2 with TRBJ1-1; 7 positions match TRBD1. The CDR3 DNA follows: TGTGCCAGCAGCCTACTACAGGGGAGAGGGACTGAAGCTTTCTTT. As protein: CASSLLQGRGTEAFF. Full variable domain (outside the CDR3, taken from reference TRBV2 and TRBJ1-1): EPEVTQTPSHQVTQMGQEVILRCVPISNHLYFYWYRQILGQKVEFLVSFYNNEISEKSEIFDDQFSVERPDGSNFTLKIRSTKLEDSAMYFCASSLLQGRGTEAFFGQGTRLTVV.